This TCR beta chain came from a study of blood T cell repertoires in COVID-19. Generated by immunoSEQ multiplex PCR, the TCRdb table keeps only in-frame clones and is missing some. The top ten hold around 6.7% of the sample, which has roughly 150,000 clones, more than 65% seen once. Germline loops: CDR1 SNHLY, CDR2 FYNNEI. CDR3 length: 15 amino acids. With 6 bases removed from V and 0 bases from J, the gap between germline ends came to 12 bases. Sequenced material: peripheral blood. This TCR derives from a woman in her 50s in a cohort sampled during active or convalescent COVID-19. The rearrangement uses TRBV2 and TRBJ1-3; a weak D match, TRBD1 (5 bases). For the CDR3, the DNA is TGTGCCAGCAGCCTGGGACTGAACTCTGGAAACACCATATATTTT. Protein: CASSLGLNSGNTIYF. Using reference TRBV2 and TRBJ1-3 for the parts outside the CDR3, the full variable domain is EPEVTQTPSHQVTQMGQEVILRCVPISNHLYFYWYRQILGQKVEFLVSFYNNEISEKSEIFDDQFSVERPDGSNFTLKIRSTKLEDSAMYFCASSLGLNSGNTIYFGEGSWLTVV.